This T cell receptor beta chain was documented in a study of T cells after yellow fever vaccination. This clonotype was found many times. Its antigen is not known. Overall study results and limits: Highly abundant clonotypes carried over from the bulk population could end up in FACS-sorted repertoires as contaminants. A limited proportion of clonotypes was detected within both the CD4 and CD8 compartments.

The CDR3 covers 14 residues. V lost 4 bases, J lost 7 bases, and 4 bases stayed unmatched. From germline, CDR1 is PRHDT and CDR2 FYEKMQ (reference sequence). 5'RACE template switching produced TCR cDNA carrying a universal primer site and UMIs. From the 5' RACE reads, TCRdb called clonotypes with MiXCR, one entry per CDR3 protein. Here the sample spans 450,000 to 550,000 distinct CDR3 sequences, about a fifth being singletons. The starting material was PBMCs, obtained 15 days after the yellow fever booster vaccination. The TCR sequence derives from a man aged 25 to 45 who received the YFV17D yellow fever vaccine. The gene calls are TRBV13 and TRBJ1-4; the match to TRBD1 covers 9 bases. CDR3 residues: CASSSGQGTEKLFF. The CDR3 DNA is TGTGCCAGCAGCTCGGGACAGGGCACTGAAAAACTGTTTTTT. The entire variable domain, with the rest obtained from reference TRBV13 and TRBJ1-4, is as follows: AAGVIQSPRHLIKEKRETATLKCYPIPRHDTVYWYQQGPGQDPQFLISFYEKMQSDKGSIPDRFSAQQFSDYHSELNMSSLELGDSALYFCASSSGQGTEKLFFGSGTQLSVL.